A single sample gave rise to the 5 T cell receptor beta chains below, sequenced in a study of neurological immune-mediated disorders (dated by TCRdb to the late 2010s). Library generation was performed with 5' RACE. Sequencing was performed on an Illumina HiSeq 2500. TCRdb ran its own pipeline on the public reads, namely fastp trimming at Q25 and MiXCR clone calling, and kept in-frame beta chains. Each CDR3 protein appears once, grouped with its most common genes and DNA. In all, the sample holds approximately 50,000 distinct CDR3 sequences, and roughly 8% of those were seen once. Together, the top ten hold under 2% of the sample. The sample's time point label is to be understood as: longitudinal time-point 3. Source material: PBMCs. All receptors derive from a middle-aged woman in good health.

This clonotype was observed at least ten times. This chain uses TRBV12-3 or TRBV12-4 with TRBJ2-1; 7 bases fit TRBD2. CDR3 size: 15 residues. Losses at the gene ends were 3 bases for V and 6 bases for J; bases not matched to a gene: 8. The CDR3 nucleotides read TGTGCCAGCAGTTTTCCCCGGGAGGTCGTCAATGAGCAGTTCTTC. As protein: CASSFPREVVNEQFF.

The chain has TRBV5-1 and TRBJ2-7; possible D gene TRBD2, 5 bases. The CDR3 totals 12 residues. Germline assignment: CDR1 SGHRS and CDR2 YFSETQ. The V and J ends lost 4 bases and 4 bases respectively, with 9 bases between them. CDR3 region: CASSGERYEQYF. The CDR3 nucleotides read TGCGCCAGCAGCGGGGAGCGTTACGAGCAGTACTTC.

In this sample, this clonotype turned up many times. This chain's CDR3 is CSAREWEREVTDTQYF. DNA for the CDR3: TGCAGTGCTAGAGAATGGGAGCGGGAGGTCACAGATACGCAGTATTTT. The chain is built from TRBV20-1 and TRBJ2-3; 9 nucleotides match TRBD2. The CDR3 is made up of 16 amino acids. CDR1 is DFQATT, CDR2 SNEGSKA, per germline (reference sequence). V shed 0 bases, J shed 2 bases, and the junction held 6 bases outside the gene matches.

This clonotype was counted at least ten times. This CDR3 is CSATGQGIQETQYF. In nucleotides, the CDR3 is TGCAGTGCTACCGGACAGGGGATACAAGAGACCCAGTACTTC. The rearrangement uses TRBV20-1 and TRBJ2-5, with TRBD1 matching over 9 bases. The CDR3 sequence is 14 residues long. J was trimmed by 2 bases and V by 4 bases; bases with no gene match: 5. Germline V gene sequence: CDR1 DFQATT, CDR2 SNEGSKA (reference sequence).

At least ten counts were recorded for this clonotype. The rearrangement uses TRBV20-1 and TRBJ1-2, with D possibly being TRBD1 (5 bases). This CDR3 contains 12 residues. The V and J ends lost 4 bases and 4 bases respectively, with 10 bases between them. CDR1 is DFQATT and CDR2 is SNEGSKA in the germline V gene (reference sequence). CDR3 bases: TGCAGTGCTATGGGCAGGGTCTATGGCTACACCTTC. It is translated as CSAMGRVYGYTF.